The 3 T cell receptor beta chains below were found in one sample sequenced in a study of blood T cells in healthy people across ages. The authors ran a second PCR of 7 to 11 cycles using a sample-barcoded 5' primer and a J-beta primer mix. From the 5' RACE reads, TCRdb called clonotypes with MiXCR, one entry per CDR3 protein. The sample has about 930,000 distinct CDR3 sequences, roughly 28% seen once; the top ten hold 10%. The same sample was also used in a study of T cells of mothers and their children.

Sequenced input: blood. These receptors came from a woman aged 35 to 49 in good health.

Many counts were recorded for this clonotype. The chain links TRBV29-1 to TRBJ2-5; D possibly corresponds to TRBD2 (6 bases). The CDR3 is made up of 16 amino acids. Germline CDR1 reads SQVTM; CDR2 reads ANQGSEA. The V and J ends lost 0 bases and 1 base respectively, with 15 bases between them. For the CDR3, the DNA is TGCAGCGTTGAAGATTCCTCTAGCGTCACCCAAGAGACCCAGTACTTC. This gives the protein CSVEDSSSVTQETQYF.

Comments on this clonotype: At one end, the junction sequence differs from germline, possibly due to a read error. CDR3 sequence reads: CATRDIMNTETFF. As DNA, the CDR3 is TGTGCCACCCGGGATATCATGAACACTGAAACTTTCTTT. The chain joins TRBV10-3 to TRBJ1-1, with unresolved D. The CDR3 is 13 residues long. Germline CDR1 ENHRY, CDR2 SYGVKD.

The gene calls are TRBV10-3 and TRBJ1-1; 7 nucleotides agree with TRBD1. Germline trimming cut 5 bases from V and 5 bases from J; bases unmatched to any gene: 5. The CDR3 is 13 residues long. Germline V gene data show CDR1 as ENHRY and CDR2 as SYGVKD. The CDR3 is CAISREQGTEAFF. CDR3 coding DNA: TGTGCCATCAGTAGAGAACAGGGGACTGAAGCTTTCTTT.